This is a list of T cell receptor beta chains from one sample in a study of blood T cell repertoires in COVID-19. The method was immunoSEQ multiplex PCR; TCRdb's version includes in-frame clones alone and lacks a portion of them. The sample lists fewer than 250,000 clones, 88% occurring once. What was sequenced was peripheral blood. These receptors originate from a man between 35 and 55 years old with acute or convalescent COVID-19. Both conserved end residues are part of each CDR3. The D gene is left open where the match is weak. Some rows have no size entry. The others give once, few or many, or a class for an expanded clone.

V: TRBV7-6
J: TRBJ2-1
size: NA
D: TRBD2
CDR3: CASSLAQGLEYNEQFF
DNA: TGTGCCAGCAGCTTAGCGCAAGGACTAGAGTACAATGAGCAGTTCTTC

V: TRBV19
J: TRBJ2-7
size: NA
D: NA
CDR3: CASSIANGRNEQYF
DNA: TGTGCCAGTAGTATAGCTAACGGTAGAAACGAGCAGTACTTC

V: TRBV10-3
J: TRBJ2-7
size: NA
D: NA
CDR3: CASQGTSYEQYF
DNA: TGTGCCTCTCAGGGGACCAGCTACGAGCAGTACTTC

V: TRBV6-5
J: TRBJ1-1
size: NA
D: NA
CDR3: CASILRGQFTEAFF
DNA: TGTGCCAGCATCCTTAGAGGACAGTTCACTGAAGCTTTCTTT

V: TRBV28
J: TRBJ2-3
size: NA
D: TRBD2
CDR3: CASSLRFRGVTQYF
DNA: TGTGCCAGCAGTCTTCGGTTTCGGGGGGTTACGCAGTATTTT

V: TRBV5-1
J: TRBJ2-7
size: NA
D: NA
CDR3: CASSPGDSSYEQYF
DNA: TGCGCCAGCAGCCCGGGTGATAGCTCCTACGAGCAGTACTTC

V: TRBV5-4
J: TRBJ2-1
size: NA
D: TRBD2
CDR3: CAWGLAGVNEQFF
DNA: TGTGCCTGGGGACTAGCGGGAGTCAATGAGCAGTTCTTC

V: TRBV28
J: TRBJ1-5
size: NA
D: NA
CDR3: CASSYLGGPSNQPQHF
DNA: TGTGCCAGCAGTTATCTCGGAGGTCCTAGCAATCAGCCCCAGCATTTT

V: TRBV5-1
J: TRBJ1-2
size: once
D: TRBD1
CDR3: CASSSQDRDGYTF
DNA: TGCGCCAGCAGCTCCCAGGACAGGGATGGCTACACCTTC

V: TRBV4-1
J: TRBJ2-1
size: NA
D: NA
CDR3: CASSQEGRDIRNEQFF
DNA: TGCGCCAGCAGCCAAGAGGGGAGGGACATCCGAAATGAGCAGTTCTTC

V: TRBV6-2/TRBV6-3
J: TRBJ1-1
size: NA
D: NA
CDR3: CASSYRQIMNTEAFF
DNA: TGTGCCAGCAGTTACCGTCAGATTATGAACACTGAAGCTTTCTTT

V: TRBV5-1
J: TRBJ2-5
size: NA
D: TRBD1
CDR3: CASSTGTGGTETQYF
DNA: TGCGCCAGCAGCACCGGGACAGGGGGCACGGAGACCCAGTACTTC

V: TRBV6-2/TRBV6-3
J: TRBJ1-1
size: NA
D: NA
CDR3: CASSYFRGTEAFF
DNA: TGTGCCAGCAGTTATTTCCGGGGCACTGAAGCTTTCTTT

V: TRBV7-6
J: TRBJ2-1
size: once
D: TRBD2
CDR3: CASSLGTSGGYNEQFF
DNA: TGTGCCAGCAGCTTAGGGACTAGCGGGGGGTACAATGAGCAGTTCTTC

V: TRBV5-1
J: TRBJ1-4
size: once
D: TRBD1
CDR3: CASSPDRGATNEKLFF
DNA: TGCGCCAGCAGTCCGGACAGGGGGGCAACTAATGAAAAACTGTTTTTT

V: TRBV6-5
J: TRBJ2-1
size: NA
D: TRBD2
CDR3: CASRGTSRDNEQFF
DNA: TGTGCCAGCAGGGGGACTAGCCGAGACAATGAGCAGTTCTTC

V: TRBV11-2
J: TRBJ1-5
size: NA
D: TRBD1
CDR3: CASSLADRGKGNQPQHF
DNA: TGTGCCAGCAGCTTAGCAGACAGGGGTAAGGGCAATCAGCCCCAGCATTTT

V: TRBV14
J: TRBJ2-4
size: NA
D: TRBD2
CDR3: CASSQEKFASGNIQYF
DNA: TGTGCCAGCAGCCAAGAAAAGTTTGCTAGCGGGAACATTCAGTACTTC

V: TRBV27
J: TRBJ2-5
size: many
D: NA
CDR3: CASSSQYQETQYF
DNA: TGTGCCAGCAGTTCACAGTACCAAGAGACCCAGTACTTC

V: TRBV5-1
J: TRBJ2-5
size: NA
D: NA
CDR3: CASSLLGTSQETQYF
DNA: TGCGCCAGCAGCTTGCTTGGGACATCTCAAGAGACCCAGTACTTC

V: TRBV6-5
J: TRBJ2-2
size: NA
D: NA
CDR3: CASKTDNTGELFF
DNA: TGTGCCAGCAAGACAGACAACACCGGGGAGCTGTTTTTT

V: TRBV29-1
J: TRBJ2-7
size: few
D: TRBD1
CDR3: CSVDQGQGKYYEQYF
DNA: TGCAGCGTTGACCAAGGACAGGGAAAATACTACGAGCAGTACTTC